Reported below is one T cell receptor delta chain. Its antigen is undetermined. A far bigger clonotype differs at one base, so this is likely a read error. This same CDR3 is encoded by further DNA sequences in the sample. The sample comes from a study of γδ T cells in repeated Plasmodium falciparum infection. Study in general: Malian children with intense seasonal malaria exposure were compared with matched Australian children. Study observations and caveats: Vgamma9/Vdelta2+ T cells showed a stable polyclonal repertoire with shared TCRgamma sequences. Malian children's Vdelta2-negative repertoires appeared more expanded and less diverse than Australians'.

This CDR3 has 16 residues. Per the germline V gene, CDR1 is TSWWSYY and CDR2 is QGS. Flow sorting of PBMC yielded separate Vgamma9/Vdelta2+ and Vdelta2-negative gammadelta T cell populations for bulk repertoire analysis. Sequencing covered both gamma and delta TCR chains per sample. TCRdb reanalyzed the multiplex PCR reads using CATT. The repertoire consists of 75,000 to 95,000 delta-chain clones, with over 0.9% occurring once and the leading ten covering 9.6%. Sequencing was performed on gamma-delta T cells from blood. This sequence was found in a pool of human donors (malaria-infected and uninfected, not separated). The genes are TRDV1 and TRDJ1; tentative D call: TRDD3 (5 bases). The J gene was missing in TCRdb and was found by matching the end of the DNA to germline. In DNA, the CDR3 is TGCGCTCTTGGGGAATACCGTCCTGGGTACACCGATAAACTCATCTTT. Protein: CALGEYRPGYTDKLIF.